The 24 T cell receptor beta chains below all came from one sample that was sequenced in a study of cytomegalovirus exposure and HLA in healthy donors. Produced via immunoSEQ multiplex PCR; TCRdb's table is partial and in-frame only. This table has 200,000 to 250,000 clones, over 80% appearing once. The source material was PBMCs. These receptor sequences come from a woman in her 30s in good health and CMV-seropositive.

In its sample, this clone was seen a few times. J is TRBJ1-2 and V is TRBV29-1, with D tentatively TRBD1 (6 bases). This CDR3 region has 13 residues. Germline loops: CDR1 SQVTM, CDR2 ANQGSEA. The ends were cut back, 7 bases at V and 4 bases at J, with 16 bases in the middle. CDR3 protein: CSASTGSLYGYTF. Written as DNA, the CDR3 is TGCAGCGCCTCGACAGGATCCCTCTATGGCTACACCTTC.

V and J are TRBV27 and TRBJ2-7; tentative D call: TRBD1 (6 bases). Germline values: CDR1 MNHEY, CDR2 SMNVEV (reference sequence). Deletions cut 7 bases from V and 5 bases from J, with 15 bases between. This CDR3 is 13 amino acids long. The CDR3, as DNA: TGTGCCAGCAAGAACATAGAGGGGGACGAGCAGTACTTC. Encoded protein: CASKNIEGDEQYF.

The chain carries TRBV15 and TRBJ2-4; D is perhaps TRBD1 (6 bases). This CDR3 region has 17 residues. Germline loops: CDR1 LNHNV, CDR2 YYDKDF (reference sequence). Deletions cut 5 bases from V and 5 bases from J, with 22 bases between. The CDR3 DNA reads TGTGCCACCAGCTGTGGTACCAATGGACAGCCCGAAAACATTCAGTACTTC. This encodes CATSCGTNGQPENIQYF.

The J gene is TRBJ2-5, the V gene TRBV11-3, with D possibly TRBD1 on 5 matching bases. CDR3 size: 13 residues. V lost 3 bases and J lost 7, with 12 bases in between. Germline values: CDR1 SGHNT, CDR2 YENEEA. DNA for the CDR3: TGTGCCAGCAGCTTCGACAGTTCGGGGACCCAGTACTTC. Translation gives CASSFDSSGTQYF.

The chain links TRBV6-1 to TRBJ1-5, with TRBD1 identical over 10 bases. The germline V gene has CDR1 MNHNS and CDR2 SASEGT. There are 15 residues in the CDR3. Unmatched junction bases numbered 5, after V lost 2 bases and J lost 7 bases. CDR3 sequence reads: CASSEMTGGVQPQHF. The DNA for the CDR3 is TGTGCCAGCAGTGAAATGACAGGGGGCGTACAGCCCCAGCATTTT.

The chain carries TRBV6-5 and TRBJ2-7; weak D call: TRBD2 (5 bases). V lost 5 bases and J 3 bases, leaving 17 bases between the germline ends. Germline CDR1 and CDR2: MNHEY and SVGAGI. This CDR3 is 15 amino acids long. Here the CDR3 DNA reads TGTGCCAGCAGTCCGTCGAGGGTCCGGAACTACGAGCAGTACTTC. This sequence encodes CASSPSRVRNYEQYF.

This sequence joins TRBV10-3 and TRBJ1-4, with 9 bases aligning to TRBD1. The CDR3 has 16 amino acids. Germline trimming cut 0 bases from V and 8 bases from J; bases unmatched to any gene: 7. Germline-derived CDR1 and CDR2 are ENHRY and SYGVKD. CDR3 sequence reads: CAISESVQGAFEKLFF. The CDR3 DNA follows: TGTGCCATCAGTGAGTCGGTACAGGGGGCTTTCGAAAAACTGTTTTTT.

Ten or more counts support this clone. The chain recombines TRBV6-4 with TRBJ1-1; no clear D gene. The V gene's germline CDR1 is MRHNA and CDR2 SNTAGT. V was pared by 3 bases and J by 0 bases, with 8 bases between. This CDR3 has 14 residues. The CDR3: CASSEKGLNTEAFF. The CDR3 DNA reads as TGTGCCAGCAGTGAGAAGGGATTGAACACTGAAGCTTTCTTT.

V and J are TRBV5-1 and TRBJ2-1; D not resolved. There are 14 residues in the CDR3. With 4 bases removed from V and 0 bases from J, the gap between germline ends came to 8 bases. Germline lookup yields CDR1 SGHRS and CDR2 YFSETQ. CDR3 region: CASSALGSYNEQFF. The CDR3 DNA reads TGCGCCAGCAGCGCCCTAGGCTCCTACAATGAGCAGTTCTTC.

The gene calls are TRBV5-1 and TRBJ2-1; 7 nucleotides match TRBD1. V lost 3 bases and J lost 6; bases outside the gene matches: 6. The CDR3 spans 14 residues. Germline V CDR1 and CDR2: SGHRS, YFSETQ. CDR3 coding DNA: TGCGCCAGCAGCTGGGCGACAGGGCCCAATGAGCAGTTCTTC. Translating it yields CASSWATGPNEQFF.

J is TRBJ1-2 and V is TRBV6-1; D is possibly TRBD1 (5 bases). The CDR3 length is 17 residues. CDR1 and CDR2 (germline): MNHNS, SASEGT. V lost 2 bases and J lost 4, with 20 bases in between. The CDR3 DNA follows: TGTGCCAGCAGTGAAAGGTTGAGGGACGCTGTCGGCTATGGCTACACCTTC. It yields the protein CASSERLRDAVGYGYTF.

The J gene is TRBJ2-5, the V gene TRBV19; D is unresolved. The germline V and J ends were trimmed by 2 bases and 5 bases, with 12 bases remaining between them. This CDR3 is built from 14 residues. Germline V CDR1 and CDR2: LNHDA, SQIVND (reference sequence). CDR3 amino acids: CASSINGPWETQYF. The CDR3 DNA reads TGTGCCAGTAGTATAAACGGTCCATGGGAGACCCAGTACTTC.

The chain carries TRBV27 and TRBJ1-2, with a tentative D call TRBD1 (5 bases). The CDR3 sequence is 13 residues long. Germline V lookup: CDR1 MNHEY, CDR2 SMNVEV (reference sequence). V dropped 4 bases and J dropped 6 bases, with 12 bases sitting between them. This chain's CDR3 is CASSSGAKNGYTF. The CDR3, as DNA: TGTGCCAGCAGTTCCGGGGCGAAGAATGGCTACACCTTC.

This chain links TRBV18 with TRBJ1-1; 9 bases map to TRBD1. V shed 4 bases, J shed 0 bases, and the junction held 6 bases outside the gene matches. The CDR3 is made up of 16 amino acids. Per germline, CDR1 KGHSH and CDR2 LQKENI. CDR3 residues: CASSRNRGLMNTEAFF. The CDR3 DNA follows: TGTGCCAGCTCACGTAACAGGGGGCTGATGAACACTGAAGCTTTCTTT.

As DNA, the CDR3 is TGCGCCAGCAGCTCGAGACTAGCGGGAGAGTACTCCTACGAGCAGTACTTC. Protein sequence: CASSSRLAGEYSYEQYF. V and J are TRBV5-1 and TRBJ2-7; 12 nucleotides match TRBD2. Looked up from germline, CDR1 is SGHRS and CDR2 is YFSETQ. Losses at the gene ends were 3 bases for V and 0 bases for J; bases not matched to a gene: 7. This CDR3 comprises 17 residues.

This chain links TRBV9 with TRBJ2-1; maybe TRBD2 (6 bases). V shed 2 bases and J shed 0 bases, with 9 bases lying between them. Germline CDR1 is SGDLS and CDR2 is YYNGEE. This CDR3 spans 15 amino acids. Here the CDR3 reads CASSVISGSYNEQFF. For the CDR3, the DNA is TGTGCCAGCAGCGTGATTAGCGGCTCCTACAATGAGCAGTTCTTC.

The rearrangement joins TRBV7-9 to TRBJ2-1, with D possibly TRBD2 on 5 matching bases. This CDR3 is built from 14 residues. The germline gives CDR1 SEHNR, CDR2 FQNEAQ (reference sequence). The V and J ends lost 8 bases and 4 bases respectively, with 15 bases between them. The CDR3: CASYDGGSYNEQFF. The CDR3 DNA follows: TGTGCCAGCTACGACGGAGGATCTTACAATGAGCAGTTCTTC.

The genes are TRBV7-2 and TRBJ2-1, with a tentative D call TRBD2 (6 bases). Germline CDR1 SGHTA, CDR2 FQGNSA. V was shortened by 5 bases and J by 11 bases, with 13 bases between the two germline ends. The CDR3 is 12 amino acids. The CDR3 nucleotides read TGTGCCAGCAGCCATGGGGCGGGGAAGCAGTTCTTC. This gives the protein CASSHGAGKQFF.

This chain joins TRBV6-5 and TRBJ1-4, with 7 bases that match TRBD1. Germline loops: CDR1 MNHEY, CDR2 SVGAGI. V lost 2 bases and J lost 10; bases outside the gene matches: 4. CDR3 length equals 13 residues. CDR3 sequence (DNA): TGTGCCAGCAGTTACGGAGGGGGCGGAAAACTGTTTTTT. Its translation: CASSYGGGGKLFF.

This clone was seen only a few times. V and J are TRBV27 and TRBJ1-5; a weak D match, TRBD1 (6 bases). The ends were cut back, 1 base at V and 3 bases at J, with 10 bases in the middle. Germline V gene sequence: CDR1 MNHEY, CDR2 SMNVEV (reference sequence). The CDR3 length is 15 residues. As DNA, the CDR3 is TGTGCCAGCAGTTTATTGTCGGGGGCCAATCAGCCCCAGCATTTT. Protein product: CASSLLSGANQPQHF.

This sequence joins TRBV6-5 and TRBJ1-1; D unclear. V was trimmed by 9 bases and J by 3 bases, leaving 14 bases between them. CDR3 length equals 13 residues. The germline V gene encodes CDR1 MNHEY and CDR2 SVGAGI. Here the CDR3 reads CASADGPDTEAFF. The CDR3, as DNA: TGTGCCAGTGCGGACGGCCCGGACACTGAAGCTTTCTTT.

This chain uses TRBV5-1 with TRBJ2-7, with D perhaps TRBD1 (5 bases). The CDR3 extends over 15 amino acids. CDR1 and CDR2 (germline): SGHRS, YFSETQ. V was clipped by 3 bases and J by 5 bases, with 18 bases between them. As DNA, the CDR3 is TGCGCCAGCAGCTCACCGGGCAGGGTCGGACACGAGCAGTACTTC. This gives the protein CASSSPGRVGHEQYF.

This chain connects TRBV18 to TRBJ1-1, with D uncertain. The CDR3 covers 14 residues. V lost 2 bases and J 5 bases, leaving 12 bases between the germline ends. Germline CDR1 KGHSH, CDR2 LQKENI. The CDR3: CASSPLWAQTEAFF. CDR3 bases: TGTGCCAGCTCACCATTATGGGCCCAGACTGAAGCTTTCTTT. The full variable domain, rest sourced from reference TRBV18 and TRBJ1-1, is NAGVMQNPRHLVRRRGQEARLRCSPMKGHSHVYWYRQLPEEGLKFMVYLQKENIIDESGMPKERFSAEFPKEGPSILRIQQVVRGDSAAYFCASSPLWAQTEAFFGQGTRLTVV.

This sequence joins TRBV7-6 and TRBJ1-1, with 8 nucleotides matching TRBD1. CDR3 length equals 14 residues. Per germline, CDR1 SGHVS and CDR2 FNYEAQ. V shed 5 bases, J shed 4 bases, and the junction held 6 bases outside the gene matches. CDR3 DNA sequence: TGTGCCAGCAGCCAACAGGGGGTGTTCACTGAAGCTTTCTTT. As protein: CASSQQGVFTEAFF. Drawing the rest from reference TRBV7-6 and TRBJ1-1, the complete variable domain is GAGVSQSPRYKVTKRGQDVALRCDPISGHVSLYWYRQALGQGPEFLTYFNYEAQQDKSGLPNDRFSAERPEGSISTLTIQRTEQRDSAMYRCASSQQGVFTEAFFGQGTRLTVV.